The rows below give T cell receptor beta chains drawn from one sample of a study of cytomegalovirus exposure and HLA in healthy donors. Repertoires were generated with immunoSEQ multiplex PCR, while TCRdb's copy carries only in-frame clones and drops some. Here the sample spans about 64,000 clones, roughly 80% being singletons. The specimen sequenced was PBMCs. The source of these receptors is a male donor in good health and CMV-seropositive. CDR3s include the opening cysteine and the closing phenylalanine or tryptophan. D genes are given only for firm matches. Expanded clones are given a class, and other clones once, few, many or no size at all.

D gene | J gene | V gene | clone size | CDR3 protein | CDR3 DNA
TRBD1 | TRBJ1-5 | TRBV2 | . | CASSWDRGWNQPQHF | TGTGCCAGCAGCTGGGACAGGGGGTGGAATCAGCCCCAGCATTTT
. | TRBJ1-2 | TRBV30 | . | CAWSGMAAGLGYTF | TGTGCCTGGAGTGGAATGGCGGCAGGGCTAGGCTACACCTTC
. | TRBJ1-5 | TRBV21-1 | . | CASSKRKQGGNQPQHF | TGTGCCAGCAGCAAAAGAAAGCAGGGCGGCAATCAGCCCCAGCATTTT
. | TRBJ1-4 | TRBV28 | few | CASSLFPGKLFF | TGTGCCAGCAGTTTATTCCCGGGAAAACTGTTTTTT
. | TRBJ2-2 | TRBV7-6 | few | CASTNAEIRTGELFF | TGTGCCAGCACGAATGCAGAGATCAGGACCGGGGAGCTGTTTTTT
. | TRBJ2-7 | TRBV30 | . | CAWSSRTGIYEQYF | TGTGCCTGGAGTAGTAGGACTGGGATCTACGAGCAGTACTTC
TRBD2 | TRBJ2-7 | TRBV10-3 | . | CAISAGGNYEQYF | TGTGCCATCAGTGCGGGGGGGAACTACGAGCAGTACTTC
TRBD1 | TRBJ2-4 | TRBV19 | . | CAVYRGINIQYF | TGTGCCGTATACAGGGGAATAAACATTCAGTACTTC
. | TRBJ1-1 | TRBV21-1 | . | CASSKGWTGEDRNTEAFF | TGTGCCAGCAGCAAAGGATGGACAGGGGAGGATCGGAACACTGAAGCTTTCTTT
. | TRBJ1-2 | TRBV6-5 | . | CASSYSTRGTGYTF | TGTGCCAGCAGTTACTCGACCAGGGGAACAGGCTACACCTTC
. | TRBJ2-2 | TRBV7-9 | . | CASRGANTGELFF | TGTGCCAGCAGAGGGGCTAACACCGGGGAGCTGTTTTTT
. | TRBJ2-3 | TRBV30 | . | CAWGSGASTDTQYF | TGTGCCTGGGGGAGCGGAGCTAGCACAGATACGCAGTATTTT
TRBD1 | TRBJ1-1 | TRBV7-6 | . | CASSGEPDRVAEAFF | TGTGCCAGCAGCGGAGAACCGGACAGGGTCGCTGAAGCTTTCTTT
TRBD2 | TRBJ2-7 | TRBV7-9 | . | CASSLYSGLSSYEQYF | TGTGCCAGCAGCTTATATAGCGGGTTGAGCTCCTACGAGCAGTACTTC
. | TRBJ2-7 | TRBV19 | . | CASSWLASSYEQYF | TGTGCCAGTAGTTGGCTAGCCAGCTCCTACGAGCAGTACTTC
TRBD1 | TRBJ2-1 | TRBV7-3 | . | CASSTEGQVGYNEQFF | TGTGCCAGCAGCACCGAGGGACAGGTGGGTTACAATGAGCAGTTCTTC
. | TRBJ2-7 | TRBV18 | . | CASSSSWGGEGEQYF | TGTGCCAGCTCCTCGTCTTGGGGGGGCGAAGGCGAGCAGTACTTC
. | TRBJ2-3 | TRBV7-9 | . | CASSPPTGGFPDTQYF | TGTGCCAGCAGCCCACCGACAGGTGGGTTTCCAGATACGCAGTATTTT
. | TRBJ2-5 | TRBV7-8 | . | CASRIGRGRETQYF | TGTGCCAGCAGAATAGGCAGGGGCCGGGAGACCCAGTACTTC
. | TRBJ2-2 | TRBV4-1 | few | CASSQETENTGELFF | TGCGCCAGCAGCCAAGAAACAGAGAACACCGGGGAGCTGTTTTTT
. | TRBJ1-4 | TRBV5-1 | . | CASRETVATNEKLFF | TGCGCCAGCAGGGAGACGGTAGCAACTAATGAAAAACTGTTTTTT
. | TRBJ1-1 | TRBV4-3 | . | CASSQERVGGFTEAFF | TGCGCCAGCAGCCAAGAACGGGTGGGGGGATTCACTGAAGCTTTCTTT
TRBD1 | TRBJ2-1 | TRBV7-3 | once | CASSLSGQGDNEQFF | TGTGCCAGCAGCTTAAGTGGACAGGGGGACAATGAGCAGTTCTTC
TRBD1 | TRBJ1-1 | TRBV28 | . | CASSPVPWTGKNTEAFF | TGTGCCAGCAGTCCAGTCCCCTGGACAGGGAAGAACACTGAAGCTTTCTTT
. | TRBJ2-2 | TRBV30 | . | CAWRGLTGSTGELFF | TGTGCCTGGAGGGGTCTGACAGGTTCCACCGGGGAGCTGTTTTTT
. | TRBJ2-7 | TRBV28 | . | CASSFAYVLGRGDYEQYF | TGTGCCAGCAGTTTCGCCTACGTCCTCGGGAGAGGGGACTACGAGCAGTACTTC
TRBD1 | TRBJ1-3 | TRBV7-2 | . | CASSSDRAGNTIYF | TGTGCCAGCAGCTCGGACAGGGCTGGAAACACCATATATTTT
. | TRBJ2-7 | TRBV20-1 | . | CSAVYSYEQYF | TGCAGTGCTGTATACTCCTACGAGCAGTACTTC
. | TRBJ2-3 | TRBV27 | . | CASRTDPSTDTQYF | TGTGCCAGCAGGACAGACCCTAGCACAGATACGCAGTATTTT
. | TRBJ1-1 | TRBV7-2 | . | CASSLQGGTEAFF | TGTGCCAGCAGCTTACAGGGAGGCACTGAAGCTTTCTTT
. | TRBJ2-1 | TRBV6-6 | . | CASSYYERTANNEQFF | TGTGCCAGCAGTTACTACGAGCGGACAGCAAACAATGAGCAGTTCTTC
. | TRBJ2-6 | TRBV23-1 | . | CASSQSKTGTGANVLTF | TGCGCCAGCAGTCAATCGAAAACAGGGACTGGGGCCAACGTCCTGACTTTC